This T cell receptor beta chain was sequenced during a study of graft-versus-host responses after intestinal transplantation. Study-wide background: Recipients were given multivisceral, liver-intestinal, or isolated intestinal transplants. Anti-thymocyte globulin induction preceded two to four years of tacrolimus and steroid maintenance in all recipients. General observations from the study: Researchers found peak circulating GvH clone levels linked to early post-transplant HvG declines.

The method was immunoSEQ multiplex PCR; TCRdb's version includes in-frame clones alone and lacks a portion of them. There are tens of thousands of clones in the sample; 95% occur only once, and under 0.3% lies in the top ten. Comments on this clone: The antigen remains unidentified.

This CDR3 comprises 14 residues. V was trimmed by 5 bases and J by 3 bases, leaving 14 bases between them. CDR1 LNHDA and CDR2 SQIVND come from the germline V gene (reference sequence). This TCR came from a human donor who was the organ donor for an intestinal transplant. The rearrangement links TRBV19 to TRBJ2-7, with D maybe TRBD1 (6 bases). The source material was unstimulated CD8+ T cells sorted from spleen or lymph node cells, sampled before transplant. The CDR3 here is CASSRGQMIYEQYF. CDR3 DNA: TGTGCCAGTAGTCGAGGACAGATGATCTACGAGCAGTACTTC.